Below, 11 T cell receptor beta chains from the same sample are listed, as sequenced in a study of T-cell reconstitution after alpha-beta-depleted transplantation in children. The TCRbeta library incorporated unique molecular identifiers. In TCRdb, the PCR reads were re-called with MiXCR into one record per CDR3 protein. The top ten clones hold roughly 31% of a sample with about 980,000 distinct CDR3 sequences, about 29% of them seen once. This material consisted of PBMCs, mostly from graft donor cells, taken 360 days after TCRalphabeta/CD19-depleted stem cell transplant. These receptors were taken from a boy in the first two years of life who had a stem cell transplant for SCID, so the T cells may come from the graft donor.

The J gene is TRBJ2-4, the V gene TRBV18; 7 bases are a match to TRBD2. Germline V CDR1 and CDR2: KGHSH, LQKENI. This CDR3 spans 14 amino acids. The ends lost 1 base at V and 5 bases at J; junction bases unmatched: 2. The chain's CDR3 is CASSPLGRENIQYF. In DNA form, the CDR3 reads TGTGCCAGCTCACCACTTGGGAGGGAAAACATTCAGTACTTC.

The genes are TRBV27 and TRBJ2-7; 7 nucleotides match TRBD1. Trimming removed 6 bases from V and 1 base from J; junction bases left unmatched: 9. Germline V CDR1 and CDR2: MNHEY, SMNVEV (reference sequence). The CDR3 spans 15 residues. This CDR3 reads CASRIKPGQSYEQYF. The CDR3, as DNA: TGTGCCAGCAGAATCAAACCGGGACAGTCCTACGAGCAGTACTTC.

The chain uses TRBV6-1 and TRBJ2-4; TRBD2 agrees at 14 bases. This CDR3 contains 19 residues. Germline trimming cut 6 bases from V and 0 bases from J; bases unmatched to any gene: 10. CDR1 MNHNS and CDR2 SASEGT come from the germline V gene. The CDR3 nucleotides read TGTGCCAGCAGCGGGACTAGCGGGGGTGCCGTGGAAGCCAAAAACATTCAGTACTTC. This encodes CASSGTSGGAVEAKNIQYF.

The chain links TRBV7-2 to TRBJ2-3; D ambiguous. V lost 5 bases to trimming and J lost 6 bases, with 15 bases between them. This CDR3 contains 14 residues. Germline V CDR1 and CDR2: SGHTA, FQGNSA. The CDR3 DNA reads TGTGCCAGCAGCATCTGGACCTGGCCGGATACGCAGTATTTT. Its translation is CASSIWTWPDTQYF.

The chain carries TRBV7-9 and TRBJ2-7; tentatively, D is TRBD1 or TRBD2 (5 bases each). This CDR3 is 15 amino acids long. Germline-derived CDR1 and CDR2 are SEHNR and FQNEAQ (reference sequence). V lost 3 bases and J 3 bases, leaving 15 bases between the germline ends. The CDR3 nucleotides read TGTGCCAGCAGCTTGACGAGGGGAGACCTCTACGAGCAGTACTTC. It translates to CASSLTRGDLYEQYF.

This clonotype was detected once. The gene calls are TRBV7-2 and TRBJ2-1; tentatively, D is TRBD2 (5 bases). Germline V gives CDR1 SGHTA, CDR2 FQGNSA. The CDR3 covers 16 residues. Trimming pared 2 bases from V and 2 bases from J, leaving 13 bases between. CDR3 nucleotides: TGTGCCAGCAGCTTAACAGCGGTGTCCACCTACAATGAGCAGTTCTTC. It is translated as CASSLTAVSTYNEQFF.

The table lists this clonotype with a few counts. The genes are TRBV28 and TRBJ2-2; weak D call: TRBD2 (6 bases). The V end lost 10 bases, the J end lost 1 base, and 10 bases lay between the germline ends. The CDR3 is 13 residues long. CDR1 and CDR2 (germline): MDHEN, SYDVKM. CDR3 sequence (DNA): TGTGCCACGGAGCGGGTGAACACCGGGGAGCTGTTTTTT. The encoded protein is CATERVNTGELFF.

The gene calls are TRBV7-9 and TRBJ1-1, with 7 bases fitting TRBD1. This CDR3 contains 15 residues. Germline V lookup: CDR1 SEHNR, CDR2 FQNEAQ (reference sequence). With 5 bases clipped from V and 4 bases from J, the junction kept 10 bases outside the gene matches. The CDR3 loop is CASSDRQGRGTEAFF. CDR3 DNA: TGTGCCAGCAGCGACCGACAGGGTAGGGGCACTGAAGCTTTCTTT.

The rearrangement uses TRBV6-5 and TRBJ2-5; D gene ambiguous. Germline CDR1 and CDR2: MNHEY and SVGAGI. The CDR3 is made up of 15 amino acids. V lost 4 bases and J lost 0, with 12 bases in between. The CDR3 bases are TGTGCCAGCAGTTTATATAACCTACACCAAGAGACCCAGTACTTC. As protein: CASSLYNLHQETQYF.

The gene calls are TRBV20-1 and TRBJ2-7, with TRBD2 as a possible D gene (5 bases). Trimming removed 0 bases from V and 0 bases from J, with 12 bases in between. CDR3 size: 15 residues. Germline assignment: CDR1 DFQATT and CDR2 SNEGSKA (reference sequence). CDR3 sequence reads: CSARDKRTSSYEQYF. DNA for the CDR3: TGCAGTGCTAGAGATAAGCGGACGAGCTCCTACGAGCAGTACTTC.

This clonotype was seen repeatedly, ten times or more. The chain couples TRBV5-1 to TRBJ2-1; the D is unclear. The CDR3 contains 12 residues. Deletions cut 2 bases from V and 5 bases from J, with 5 bases between. Germline CDR1 is SGHRS and CDR2 is YFSETQ. CDR3 bases: TGCGCCAGCAGCTTCCCGAACAATGAGCAGTTCTTC. It translates to CASSFPNNEQFF. Using reference TRBV5-1 and TRBJ2-1 for the parts outside the CDR3, the full variable domain is KAGVTQTPRYLIKTRGQQVTLSCSPISGHRSVSWYQQTPGQGLQFLFEYFSETQRNKGNFPGRFSGRQFSNSRSEMNVSTLELGDSALYLCASSFPNNEQFFGPGTRLTVL.